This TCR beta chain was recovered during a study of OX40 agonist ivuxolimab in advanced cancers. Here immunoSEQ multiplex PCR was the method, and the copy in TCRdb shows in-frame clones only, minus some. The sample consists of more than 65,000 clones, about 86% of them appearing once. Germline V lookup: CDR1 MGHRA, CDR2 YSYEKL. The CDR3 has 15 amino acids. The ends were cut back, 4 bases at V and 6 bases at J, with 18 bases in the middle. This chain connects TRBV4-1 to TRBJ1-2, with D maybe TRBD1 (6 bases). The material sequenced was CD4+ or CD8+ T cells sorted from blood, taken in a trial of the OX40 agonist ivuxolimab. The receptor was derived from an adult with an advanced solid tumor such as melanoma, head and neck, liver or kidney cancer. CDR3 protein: CASSLLSGTFDGYTF. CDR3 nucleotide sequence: TGCGCCAGCAGCCTCTTATCGGGGACATTTGATGGCTACACCTTC.